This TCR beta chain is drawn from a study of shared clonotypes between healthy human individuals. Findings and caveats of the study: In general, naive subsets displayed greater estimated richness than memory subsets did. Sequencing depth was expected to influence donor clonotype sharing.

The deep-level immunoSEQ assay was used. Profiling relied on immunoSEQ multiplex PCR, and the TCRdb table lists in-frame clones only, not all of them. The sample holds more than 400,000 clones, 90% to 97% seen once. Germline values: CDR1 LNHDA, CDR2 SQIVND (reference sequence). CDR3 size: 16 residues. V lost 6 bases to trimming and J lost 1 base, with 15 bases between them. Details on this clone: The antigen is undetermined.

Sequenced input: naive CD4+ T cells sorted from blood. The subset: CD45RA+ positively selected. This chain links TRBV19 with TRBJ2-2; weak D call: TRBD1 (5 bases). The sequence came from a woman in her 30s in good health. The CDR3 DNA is TGTGCCAGTAGGCTTTTCTCTAGGGGGAACACCGGGGAGCTGTTTTTT. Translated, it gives CASRLFSRGNTGELFF.